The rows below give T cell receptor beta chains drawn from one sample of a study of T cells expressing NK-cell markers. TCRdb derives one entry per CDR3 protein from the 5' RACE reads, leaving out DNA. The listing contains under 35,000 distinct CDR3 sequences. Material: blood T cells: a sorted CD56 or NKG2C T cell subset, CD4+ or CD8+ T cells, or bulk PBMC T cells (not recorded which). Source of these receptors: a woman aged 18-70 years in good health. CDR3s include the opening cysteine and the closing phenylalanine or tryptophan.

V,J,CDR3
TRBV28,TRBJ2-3,CASSFHGLAGGTDTQYF
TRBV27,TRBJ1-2,CASSIKGDRSANYGYTF
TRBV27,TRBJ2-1,CASNPGTKPYNEQFF
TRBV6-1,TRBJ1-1,CASRSDVRNTEAFF
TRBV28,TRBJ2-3,CASSLLGGSRTDTQYF
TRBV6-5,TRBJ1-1,CASSSRQGVNTEAFF
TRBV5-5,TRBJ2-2,CASRPGTDVWGELFF
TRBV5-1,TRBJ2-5,CASSLTYREHFQETQYF
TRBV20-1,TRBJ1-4,CSAREYGGRSEKLFF
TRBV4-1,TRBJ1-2,CASGPGAGSYGYTF
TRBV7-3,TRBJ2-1,CASSPASWGNNEQFF
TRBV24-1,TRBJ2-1,CATSGMEAASSEQFF
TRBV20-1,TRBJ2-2,CSARAYRGGTGELFF
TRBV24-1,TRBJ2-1,CATSDPTGLNFNEQFF
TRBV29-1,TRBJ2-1,CSVVSGIEGEQFF
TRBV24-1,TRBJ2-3,CATSDLPPASGPSTDTQYF
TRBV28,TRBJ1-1,CASIRGSTEAFF
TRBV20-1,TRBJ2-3,CSAPGPRDGRAIVRDTQYF
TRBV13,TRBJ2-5,CASSSLSSGKTQYF
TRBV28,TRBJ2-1,CASSSPTGHRQFF
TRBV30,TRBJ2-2,CAWSGDSHITGELFF
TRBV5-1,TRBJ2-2,CASSSSDGPNTGELFF